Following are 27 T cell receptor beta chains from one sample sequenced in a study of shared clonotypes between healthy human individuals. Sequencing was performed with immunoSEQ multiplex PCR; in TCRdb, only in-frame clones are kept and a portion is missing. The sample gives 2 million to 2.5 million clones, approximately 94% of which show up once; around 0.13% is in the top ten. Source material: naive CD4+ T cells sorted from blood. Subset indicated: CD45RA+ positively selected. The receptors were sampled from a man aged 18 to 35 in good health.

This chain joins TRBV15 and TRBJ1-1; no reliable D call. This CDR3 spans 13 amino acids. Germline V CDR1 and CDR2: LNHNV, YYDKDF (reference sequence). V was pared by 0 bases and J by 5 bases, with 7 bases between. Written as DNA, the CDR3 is TGTGCCACCAGCAGAGAGGGTAAGACTGAAGCTTTCTTT. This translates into CATSREGKTEAFF.

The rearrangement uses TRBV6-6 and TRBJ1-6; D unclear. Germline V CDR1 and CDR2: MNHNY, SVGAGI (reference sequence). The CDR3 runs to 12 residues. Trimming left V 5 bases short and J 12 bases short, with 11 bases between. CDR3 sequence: CASSQNLEPLHF. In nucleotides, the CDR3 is TGTGCCAGCAGTCAAAACTTGGAACCCCTCCACTTT.

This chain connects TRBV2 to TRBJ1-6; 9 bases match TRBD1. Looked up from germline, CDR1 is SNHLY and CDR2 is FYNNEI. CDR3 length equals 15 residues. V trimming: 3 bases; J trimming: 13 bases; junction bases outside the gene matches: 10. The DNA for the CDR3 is TGTGCCAGCAGTGAGCCCCGGGACAGGGCAGTCCCCCTCCACTTT. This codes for CASSEPRDRAVPLHF.

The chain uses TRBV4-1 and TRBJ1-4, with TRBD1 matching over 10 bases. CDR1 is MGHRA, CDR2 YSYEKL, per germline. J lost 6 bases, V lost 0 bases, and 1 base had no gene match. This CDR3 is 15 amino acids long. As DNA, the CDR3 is TGCGCCAGCAGCCAAGAGGACAGGGGGGATGAAAAACTGTTTTTT. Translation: CASSQEDRGDEKLFF.

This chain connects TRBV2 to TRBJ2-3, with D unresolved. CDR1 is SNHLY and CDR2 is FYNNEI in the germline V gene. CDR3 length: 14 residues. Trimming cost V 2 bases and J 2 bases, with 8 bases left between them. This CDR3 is CASSERILTDTQYF. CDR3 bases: TGTGCCAGCAGTGAACGGATTCTCACAGATACGCAGTATTTT.

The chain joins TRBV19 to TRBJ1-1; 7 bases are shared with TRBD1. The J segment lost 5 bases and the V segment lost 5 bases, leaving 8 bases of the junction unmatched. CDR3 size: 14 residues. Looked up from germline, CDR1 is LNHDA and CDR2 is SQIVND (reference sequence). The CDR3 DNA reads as TGTGCCAGTAGTGGTTTACAGGGGAATACTGAAGCTTTCTTT. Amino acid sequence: CASSGLQGNTEAFF.

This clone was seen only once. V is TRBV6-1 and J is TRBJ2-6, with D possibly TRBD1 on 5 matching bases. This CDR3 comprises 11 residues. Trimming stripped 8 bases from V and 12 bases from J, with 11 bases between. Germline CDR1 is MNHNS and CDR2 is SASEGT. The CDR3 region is CASGRGPVLTF. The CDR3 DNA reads TGTGCCAGCGGAAGGGGTCCCGTCCTGACTTTC.

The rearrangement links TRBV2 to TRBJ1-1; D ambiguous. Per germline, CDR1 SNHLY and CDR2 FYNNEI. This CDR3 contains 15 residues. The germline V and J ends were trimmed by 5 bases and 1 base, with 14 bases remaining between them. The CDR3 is CASSLELTRNTEAFF. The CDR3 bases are TGTGCCAGCAGTCTGGAGTTGACAAGGAACACTGAAGCTTTCTTT.

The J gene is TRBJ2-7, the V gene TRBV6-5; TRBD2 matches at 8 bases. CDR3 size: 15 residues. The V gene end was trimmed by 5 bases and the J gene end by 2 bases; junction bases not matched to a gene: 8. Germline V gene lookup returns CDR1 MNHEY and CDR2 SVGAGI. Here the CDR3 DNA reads TGTGCCAGCAGTGCGGGGGGACTGCATACCTACGAGCAGTACTTC. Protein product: CASSAGGLHTYEQYF.

CDR3 DNA sequence: TGTGCCAGCACTCGACTGGCCTTCTACGAGCAGTACTTC. Its translation is CASTRLAFYEQYF. V gene TRBV6-1 combines with J gene TRBJ2-7; D gene ambiguous. CDR1 and CDR2 from the germline V gene are MNHNS and SASEGT. CDR3 length: 13 amino acids. Trimming removed 7 bases from V and 3 bases from J, with 13 bases in between.

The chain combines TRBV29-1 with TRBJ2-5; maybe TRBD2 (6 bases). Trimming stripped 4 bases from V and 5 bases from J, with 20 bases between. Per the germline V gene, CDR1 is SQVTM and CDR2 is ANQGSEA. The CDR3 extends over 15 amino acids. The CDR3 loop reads CSVGTGVPLGETQYF. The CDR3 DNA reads TGCAGCGTTGGGACGGGGGTCCCGCTAGGGGAGACCCAGTACTTC. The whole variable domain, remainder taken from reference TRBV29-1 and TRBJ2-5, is SAVISQKPSRDICQRGTSLTIQCQVDSQVTMMFWYRQQPGQSLTLIATANQGSEATYESGFVIDKFPISRPNLTFSTLTVSNMSPEDSSIYLCSVGTGVPLGETQYFGPGTRLLVL.

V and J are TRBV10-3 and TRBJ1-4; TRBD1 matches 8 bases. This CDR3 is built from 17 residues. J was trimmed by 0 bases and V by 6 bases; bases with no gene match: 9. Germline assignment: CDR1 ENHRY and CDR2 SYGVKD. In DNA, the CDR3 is TGTGCCATCAGGAACCCCGGGACAGGATCAACTAATGAAAAACTGTTTTTT. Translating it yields CAIRNPGTGSTNEKLFF.

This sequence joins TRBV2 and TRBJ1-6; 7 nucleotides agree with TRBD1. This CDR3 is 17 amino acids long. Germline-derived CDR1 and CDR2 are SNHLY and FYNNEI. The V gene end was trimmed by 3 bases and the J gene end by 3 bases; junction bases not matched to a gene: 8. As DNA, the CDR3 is TGTGCCAGCAGTGAGAACAGGGGCGAAAGCTATAATTCACCCCTCCACTTT. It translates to CASSENRGESYNSPLHF. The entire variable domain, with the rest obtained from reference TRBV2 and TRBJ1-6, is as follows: EPEVTQTPSHQVTQMGQEVILRCVPISNHLYFYWYRQILGQKVEFLVSFYNNEISEKSEIFDDQFSVERPDGSNFTLKIRSTKLEDSAMYFCASSENRGESYNSPLHFGNGTRLTVT.

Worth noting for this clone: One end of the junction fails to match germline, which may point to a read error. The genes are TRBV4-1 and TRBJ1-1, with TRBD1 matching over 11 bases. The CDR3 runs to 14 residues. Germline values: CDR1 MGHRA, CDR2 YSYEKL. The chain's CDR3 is CASSLEDRGRFPQF. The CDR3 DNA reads TGCGCCAGCAGCCTAGAGGACAGGGGGCGTTTCCCTCAGTTT.

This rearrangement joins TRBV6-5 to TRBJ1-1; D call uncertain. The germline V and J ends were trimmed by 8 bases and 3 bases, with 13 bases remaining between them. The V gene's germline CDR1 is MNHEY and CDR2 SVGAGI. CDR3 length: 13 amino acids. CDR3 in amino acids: CASSGLTDTEAFF. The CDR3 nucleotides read TGTGCCAGCTCTGGCCTGACGGACACTGAAGCTTTCTTT.

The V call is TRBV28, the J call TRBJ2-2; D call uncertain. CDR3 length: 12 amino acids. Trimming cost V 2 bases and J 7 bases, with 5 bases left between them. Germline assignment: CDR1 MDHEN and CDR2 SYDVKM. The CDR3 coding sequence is TGTGCCAGCAGTTTACTGAGCGGGGAGCTGTTTTTT. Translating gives CASSLLSGELFF. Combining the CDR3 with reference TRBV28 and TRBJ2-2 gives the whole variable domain DVKVTQSSRYLVKRTGEKVFLECVQDMDHENMFWYRQDPGLGLRLIYFSYDVKMKEKGDIPEGYSVSREKKERFSLILESASTNQTSMYLCASSLLSGELFFGEGSRLTVL.

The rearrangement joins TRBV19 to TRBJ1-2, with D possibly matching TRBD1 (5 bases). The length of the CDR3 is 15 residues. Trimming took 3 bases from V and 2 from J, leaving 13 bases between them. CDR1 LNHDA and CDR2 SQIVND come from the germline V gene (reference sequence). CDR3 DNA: TGTGCCAGTAGTATGGTTGGGGCCCGAAACTATGGCTACACCTTC. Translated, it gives CASSMVGARNYGYTF.

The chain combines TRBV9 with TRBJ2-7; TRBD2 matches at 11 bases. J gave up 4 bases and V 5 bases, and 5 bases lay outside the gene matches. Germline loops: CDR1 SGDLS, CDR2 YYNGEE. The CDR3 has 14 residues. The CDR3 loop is CASSKTSGEYEQYF. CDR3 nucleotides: TGTGCCAGCAGTAAGACTAGCGGGGAATACGAGCAGTACTTC. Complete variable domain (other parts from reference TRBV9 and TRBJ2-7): DSGVTQTPKHLITATGQRVTLRCSPRSGDLSVYWYQQSLDQGLQFLIQYYNGEERAKGNILERFSAQQFPDLHSELNLSSLELGDSALYFCASSKTSGEYEQYFGPGTRLTVT.

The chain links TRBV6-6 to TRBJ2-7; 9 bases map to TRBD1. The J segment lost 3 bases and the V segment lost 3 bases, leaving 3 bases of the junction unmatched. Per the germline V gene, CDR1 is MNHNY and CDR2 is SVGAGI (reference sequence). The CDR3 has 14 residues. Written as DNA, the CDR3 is TGTGCCAGCAGTTATACAGGGGGCATCTACGAGCAGTACTTC. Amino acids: CASSYTGGIYEQYF.

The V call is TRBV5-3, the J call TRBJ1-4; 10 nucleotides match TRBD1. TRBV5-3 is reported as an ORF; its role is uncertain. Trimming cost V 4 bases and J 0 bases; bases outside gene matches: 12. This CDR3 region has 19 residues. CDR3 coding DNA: TGTGCCAGAAGCAGAACCCCGGGACAGGGGACTGCAACTAATGAAAAACTGTTTTTT. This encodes CARSRTPGQGTATNEKLFF.

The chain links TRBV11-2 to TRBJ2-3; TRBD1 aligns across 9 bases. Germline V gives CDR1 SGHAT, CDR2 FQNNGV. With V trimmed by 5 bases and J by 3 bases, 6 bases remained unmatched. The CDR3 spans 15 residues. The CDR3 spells CASSHPGQGTDTQYF. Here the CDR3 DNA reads TGTGCCAGCAGCCATCCGGGACAGGGAACAGATACGCAGTATTTT.

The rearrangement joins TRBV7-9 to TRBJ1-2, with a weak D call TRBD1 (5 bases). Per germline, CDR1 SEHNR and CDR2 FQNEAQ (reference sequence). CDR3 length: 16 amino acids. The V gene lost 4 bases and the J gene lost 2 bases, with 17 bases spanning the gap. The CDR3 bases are TGTGCCAGCAGCTCAGACCCCGGGACGGCAAACTATGGCTACACCTTC. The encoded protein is CASSSDPGTANYGYTF.

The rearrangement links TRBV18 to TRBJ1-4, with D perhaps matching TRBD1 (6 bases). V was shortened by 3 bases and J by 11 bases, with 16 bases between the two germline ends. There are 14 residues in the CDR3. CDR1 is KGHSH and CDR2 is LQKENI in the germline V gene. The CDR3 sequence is CASSPTEGVGKLFF. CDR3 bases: TGTGCCAGCTCACCCACCGAGGGGGTCGGGAAACTGTTTTTT. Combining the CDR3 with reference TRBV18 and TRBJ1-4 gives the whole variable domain NAGVMQNPRHLVRRRGQEARLRCSPMKGHSHVYWYRQLPEEGLKFMVYLQKENIIDESGMPKERFSAEFPKEGPSILRIQQVVRGDSAAYFCASSPTEGVGKLFFGSGTQLSVL.

The CDR3 bases are TGTGCCAGCAAAGGAAGCGGGGGCCTGTACAATGAGCAGTTCTTC. Its translation: CASKGSGGLYNEQFF. The rearrangement joins TRBV2 to TRBJ2-1; 8 nucleotides agree with TRBD2. Losses at the gene ends were 7 bases for V and 4 bases for J; bases not matched to a gene: 9. This CDR3 comprises 15 residues. CDR1 and CDR2 (germline): SNHLY, FYNNEI.

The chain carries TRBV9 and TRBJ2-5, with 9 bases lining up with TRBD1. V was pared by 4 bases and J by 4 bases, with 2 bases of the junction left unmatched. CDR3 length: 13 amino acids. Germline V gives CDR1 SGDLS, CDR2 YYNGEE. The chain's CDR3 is CASSTTGGETQYF. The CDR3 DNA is TGTGCCAGCAGCACGACAGGGGGAGAGACCCAGTACTTC.

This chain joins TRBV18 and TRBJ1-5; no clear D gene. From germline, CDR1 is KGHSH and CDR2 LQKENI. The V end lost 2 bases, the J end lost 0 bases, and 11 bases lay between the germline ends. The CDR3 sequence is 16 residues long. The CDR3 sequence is CASSPWRTDSNQPQHF. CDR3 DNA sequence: TGTGCCAGCTCACCATGGCGGACGGATAGCAATCAGCCCCAGCATTTT.

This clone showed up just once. The CDR3 here is CASSLMVGGVKDTQYF. CDR3 nucleotide sequence: TGTGCCAGCAGCTTAATGGTGGGGGGAGTGAAAGATACGCAGTATTTT. The chain has TRBV7-6 and TRBJ2-3; D is possibly TRBD2 (6 bases). V was cut by 2 bases and J by 5 bases, with 17 bases left in between. Per the germline V gene, CDR1 is SGHVS and CDR2 is FNYEAQ. The CDR3 runs to 16 residues.